A single sample is the source of the 31 T cell receptor beta chains below, sequenced in a study of spatial heterogeneity in lung cancer. Documented time point: sample taken at primary tumor resection. The study sequenced unsorted whole RNA from tumor, nontumor lung or frozen PBMC. MiXCR, run by TCRdb on the 5' RACE reads, gives a single entry per CDR3 protein. The top ten clones hold 43% of a sample with roughly 39,000 distinct CDR3 sequences, 6.5% to 8% of them seen once. The starting material was PBMCs, obtained at surgery. The receptors derive from a female donor with early-stage non-small cell lung cancer.

This chain links TRBV2 with TRBJ2-1; D may be TRBD1 or TRBD2 (5 bases each). Germline V gene sequence: CDR1 SNHLY, CDR2 FYNNEI. Trimming left V 5 bases short and J 7 bases short, with 18 bases between. The CDR3 covers 15 residues. The CDR3 sequence: CASSSGIEEGNEQFF. CDR3 DNA: TGTGCCAGCAGTTCAGGGATCGAAGAGGGGAATGAGCAGTTCTTC.

The chain recombines TRBV20-1 with TRBJ1-2, with TRBD1 as a possible D gene (6 bases). This CDR3 comprises 17 residues. V was trimmed by 3 bases and J by 1 base, leaving 21 bases between them. Germline CDR1 DFQATT, CDR2 SNEGSKA (reference sequence). The CDR3 bases are TGCAGTGCTAGGTCTTCCCGCGGGACACTACGTAACTATGGCTACACCTTC. Translating it yields CSARSSRGTLRNYGYTF.

In its sample, this clonotype was seen many times. The chain couples TRBV20-1 to TRBJ1-5; 12 bases agree with TRBD1. CDR1 and CDR2 from the germline V gene are DFQATT and SNEGSKA (reference sequence). The trim removed 3 bases at V and 0 bases at J, leaving 6 bases unmatched. The length of the CDR3 is 17 residues. The DNA of the CDR3 is TGCAGTGCTAGTGGGACAGGGGGCCTTTATAGCAATCAGCCCCAGCATTTT. Its translation: CSASGTGGLYSNQPQHF.

This clonotype was seen a few times. V usage is TRBV12-5 and J usage is TRBJ1-6; D possibly corresponds to TRBD1 (6 bases). The ends were cut back, 3 bases at V and 3 bases at J, with 15 bases in the middle. This CDR3 is 17 amino acids long. Germline V CDR1 and CDR2: LGHNT, FRNRAP. CDR3 amino acids: CASGLLTGPYYNSPLHF. The CDR3, as DNA: TGTGCTAGTGGTTTACTGACAGGCCCTTACTATAATTCACCCCTCCACTTT.

This clonotype was observed many times. This rearrangement joins TRBV10-2 to TRBJ1-3; no reliable D call. V lost 2 bases to trimming and J lost 0 bases, with 8 bases between them. Germline CDR1 reads WSHSY; CDR2 reads SAAADI. The CDR3 is 15 residues long. In nucleotides, the CDR3 is TGCGCCAGCAGTGAGGACGGGAGCTCTGGAAACACCATATATTTT. Translation: CASSEDGSSGNTIYF.

This clonotype has only a few counts. The V call is TRBV20-1, the J call TRBJ1-5; 9 nucleotides match TRBD1. The CDR3 extends over 17 amino acids. Per the germline V gene, CDR1 is DFQATT and CDR2 is SNEGSKA (reference sequence). Trimming removed 4 bases from V and 3 bases from J; junction bases left unmatched: 13. In nucleotides, the CDR3 is TGCAGTGCTACCCGAGGACCCGGGACAGGGTCCAATCAGCCCCAGCATTTT. This gives the protein CSATRGPGTGSNQPQHF.

The chain's CDR3 is CASSPGQGVVRGGYTF. The DNA of the CDR3 is TGTGCCAGCAGCCCCGGACAGGGGGTGGTCCGGGGCGGCTACACCTTC. The V and J genes are TRBV7-3 and TRBJ1-2, with TRBD1 matching over 10 bases. The germline V gene encodes CDR1 SGHTA and CDR2 FQGTGA. The junction had 14 bases not matched to a gene; V was cut back by 5 bases and J by 8 bases. This CDR3 has 16 residues.

This clonotype showed up just a few times. This chain connects TRBV7-6 to TRBJ1-6; 9 bases agree with TRBD1. The CDR3 runs 15 residues. CDR1 and CDR2 (germline): SGHVS, FNYEAQ. The V and J ends lost 5 bases and 6 bases, in that order; junction bases with no gene match: 5. The CDR3 reads CASSGDRVLNSPLHF. As DNA, the CDR3 is TGTGCCAGCAGCGGGGACAGGGTCCTTAATTCACCCCTCCACTTT.

The V and J genes are TRBV5-6 and TRBJ1-6; no reliable D call. The CDR3 is 17 residues long. Germline assignment: CDR1 SGHDT and CDR2 YYEEEE. V lost 7 bases and J 0 bases, leaving 17 bases between the germline ends. The DNA of the CDR3 is TGTGCCAGCGCCTTAGCGGTGGCAAGCTCCTATAATTCACCCCTCCACTTT. It encodes CASALAVASSYNSPLHF.

This clonotype has a count of ten or more. The chain recombines TRBV20-1 with TRBJ2-7, with D unresolved. The CDR3 length is 14 residues. CDR1 is DFQATT, CDR2 SNEGSKA, per germline (reference sequence). V dropped 6 bases and J dropped 1 base, with 16 bases sitting between them. Here the CDR3 reads CSAKGDSPSYEQYF. The CDR3 nucleotides are TGCAGTGCCAAAGGTGATAGCCCTTCCTACGAGCAGTACTTC.

The J gene is TRBJ2-3, the V gene TRBV5-1; no clear D gene. V was pared by 0 bases and J by 2 bases, with 7 bases between. The germline gives CDR1 SGHRS, CDR2 YFSETQ. CDR3 length: 14 residues. CDR3 in DNA: TGCGCCAGCAGCTTGGGGCTAGTCACAGATACGCAGTATTTT. It yields the protein CASSLGLVTDTQYF.

In its sample, this clonotype was seen a few times. The chain combines TRBV12-3 or TRBV12-4 with TRBJ1-2; 7 bases fit TRBD1. V gave up 7 bases and J gave up 7 bases; unmatched junction bases: 12. The CDR3 covers 14 residues. CDR3 sequence: CASTRGGGNGGYTF. The CDR3 DNA reads TGTGCCAGCACCCGGGGAGGGGGCAATGGTGGCTACACCTTC.

A few counts support this clonotype. The rearrangement links TRBV6-1 to TRBJ1-5; 7 bases fit TRBD1. The CDR3 consists of 14 residues. With 6 bases clipped from V and 4 bases from J, the junction kept 6 bases outside the gene matches. Germline CDR1 MNHNS, CDR2 SASEGT. The CDR3 DNA sequence: TGTGCCAGCAGCCCAAACAGGGGTAATCAGCCCCAGCATTTT. It yields the protein CASSPNRGNQPQHF.

The chain recombines TRBV5-1 with TRBJ2-5, with D possibly TRBD2 on 5 matching bases. Germline-derived CDR1 and CDR2 are SGHRS and YFSETQ. The CDR3 has 15 residues. Trimming stripped 0 bases from V and 4 bases from J, with 13 bases between. The CDR3 region is CASSLAASRGETQYF. The CDR3 coding sequence is TGCGCCAGCAGCTTGGCGGCTAGCCGCGGAGAGACCCAGTACTTC.

This clonotype was recorded many times. The gene calls are TRBV20-1 and TRBJ2-3, with TRBD1 as a possible D gene (6 bases). The CDR3 has 11 amino acids. Per germline, CDR1 DFQATT and CDR2 SNEGSKA (reference sequence). Trimming cost V 5 bases and J 7 bases, with 10 bases left between them. In DNA, the CDR3 is TGCAGTGCTCCCACAGGGAATACGCAGTATTTT. Its translation: CSAPTGNTQYF.

This clonotype was observed at least ten times. V usage is TRBV7-9 and J usage is TRBJ2-3; 8 nucleotides line up with TRBD1. The V segment lost 4 bases and the J segment 6 bases; nucleotides outside the gene matches: 9. The CDR3 is 15 amino acids. Germline V gene sequence: CDR1 SEHNR, CDR2 FQNEAQ (reference sequence). The CDR3 sequence: CASSSGGWGADTQYF. The CDR3 DNA reads TGTGCCAGCAGCTCAGGGGGCTGGGGTGCGGATACGCAGTATTTT.

This clonotype was picked up a small number of times. This chain uses TRBV20-1 with TRBJ2-5; 7 bases align to TRBD2. This CDR3 spans 15 amino acids. Unmatched junction bases numbered 9, after V lost 0 bases and J lost 5 bases. Germline-derived CDR1 and CDR2 are DFQATT and SNEGSKA (reference sequence). The CDR3 loop reads CSARDPSGAGETQYF. In DNA, the CDR3 is TGCAGTGCTAGAGATCCAAGCGGGGCCGGGGAGACCCAGTACTTC.

This clonotype was counted many times. The rearrangement uses TRBV7-3 and TRBJ1-1; a weak D match, TRBD1 (5 bases). Trimming pared 5 bases from V and 3 bases from J, leaving 16 bases between. This CDR3 has 15 residues. Germline V CDR1 and CDR2: SGHTA, FQGTGA. The CDR3 DNA sequence: TGTGCCAGCAGCCCGACGGGGGGGACGGACACTGAAGCTTTCTTT. This codes for CASSPTGGTDTEAFF.

This clonotype has a count of ten or more. The gene calls are TRBV6-6 and TRBJ2-4; possibly TRBD1 for D (6 bases). CDR3 length: 15 amino acids. CDR1 is MNHNY, CDR2 SVGAGI, per germline (reference sequence). The V gene lost 4 bases and the J gene lost 1 base, with 11 bases spanning the gap. CDR3: CASSSTGFAKNIQYF. The CDR3 DNA follows: TGTGCCAGCAGTTCCACAGGGTTTGCCAAAAACATTCAGTACTTC.

This clonotype was recorded only once. The chain has TRBV7-2 and TRBJ1-1; D might be TRBD1 (6 bases). CDR3 length: 15 amino acids. CDR1 and CDR2 from the germline V gene are SGHTA and FQGNSA. V lost 6 bases and J 6 bases, leaving 20 bases between the germline ends. DNA of the CDR3: TGTGCCAGCAGTTACGGGGACATTGGGACCCCTGAAGCTTTCTTT. It specifies CASSYGDIGTPEAFF.

This chain uses TRBV24-1 with TRBJ2-3; D possibly corresponds to TRBD2 (7 bases). V was trimmed by 9 bases and J by 4 bases, leaving 19 bases between them. The germline V gene has CDR1 KGHDR and CDR2 SFDVKD. The CDR3 sequence is 15 residues long. CDR3 sequence: CATGGGAGMSDTQYF. The CDR3 DNA reads TGTGCCACCGGGGGGGGGGCAGGGATGTCAGATACGCAGTATTTT.

This clonotype was recorded a few times. The chain has TRBV5-6 and TRBJ1-5; a weak D match, TRBD1 (5 bases). The CDR3 totals 17 residues. Looked up from germline, CDR1 is SGHDT and CDR2 is YYEEEE. The V end was cut by 2 bases, the J end by 0 bases, with 15 bases between. The CDR3 loop is CASSFGGKLYSNQPQHF. In DNA form, the CDR3 reads TGTGCCAGCAGCTTCGGGGGGAAGCTCTATAGCAATCAGCCCCAGCATTTT.

This clonotype was observed a few times. This chain's CDR3 is CASSEVRGPGDTQYF. The CDR3 bases are TGTGCCAGCAGTGAAGTCAGGGGGCCAGGGGATACGCAGTATTTT. V usage is TRBV25-1 and J usage is TRBJ2-3, with TRBD1 identical over 8 bases. This CDR3 has 15 amino acids. From germline, CDR1 is MGHDK and CDR2 SYGVNS. V lost 2 bases to trimming and J lost 6 bases; unmatched junction nucleotides: 7.

This clonotype was picked up a small number of times. The chain combines TRBV5-1 with TRBJ1-2; D is possibly TRBD1 (5 bases). V gave up 4 bases and J gave up 4 bases, with 14 bases separating them. This CDR3 is built from 14 residues. In germline, CDR1 is SGHRS, CDR2 YFSETQ. CDR3 sequence reads: CASSLGQLIYGYTF. In DNA, the CDR3 is TGCGCCAGCAGCCTGGGGCAGCTGATCTATGGCTACACCTTC.

Only a few counts were recorded for this clonotype. The J gene is TRBJ2-3, the V gene TRBV6-5, with D perhaps TRBD2 (7 bases). Trimming cost V 6 bases and J 6 bases, with 16 bases left between them. Germline V gene lookup returns CDR1 MNHEY and CDR2 SVGAGI. The CDR3 extends over 14 amino acids. The CDR3 is CASSHREGTDTQYF. The CDR3 region has the DNA TGTGCCAGCAGCCACAGGGAGGGTACGGATACGCAGTATTTT.

This clonotype appeared many times. The chain uses TRBV19 and TRBJ2-2; tentative D call: TRBD1 (5 bases). V was clipped by 1 base and J by 6 bases, with 12 bases between them. Germline assignment: CDR1 LNHDA and CDR2 SQIVND (reference sequence). The CDR3 is 15 amino acids. CDR3 protein: CASSIGWQGAGELFF. CDR3 DNA: TGTGCCAGTAGTATAGGGTGGCAGGGTGCCGGGGAGCTGTTTTTT. Combining the CDR3 with reference TRBV19 and TRBJ2-2 gives the whole variable domain DGGITQSPKYLFRKEGQNVTLSCEQNLNHDAMYWYRQDPGQGLRLIYYSQIVNDFQKGDIAEGYSVSREKKESFPLTVTSAQKNPTAFYLCASSIGWQGAGELFFGEGSRLTVL.

This clonotype was detected many times. The chain carries TRBV5-1 and TRBJ1-1; D not resolved. The CDR3 extends over 14 amino acids. The germline gives CDR1 SGHRS, CDR2 YFSETQ. Trimming pared 5 bases from V and 1 base from J, leaving 12 bases between. The CDR3 spells CASSPMLGNTEAFF. The DNA of the CDR3 is TGCGCCAGCAGTCCTATGTTGGGGAACACTGAAGCTTTCTTT.

This clonotype was seen at least ten times. This chain joins TRBV27 and TRBJ2-3; 8 bases fit TRBD1. CDR1 is MNHEY and CDR2 is SMNVEV in the germline V gene (reference sequence). Unmatched junction bases numbered 2, after V lost 1 base and J lost 2 bases. The CDR3 sequence is 15 residues long. CDR3 amino acids: CASSLWQGATDTQYF. Written as DNA, the CDR3 is TGTGCCAGCAGTTTATGGCAGGGGGCCACAGATACGCAGTATTTT.

The V gene is TRBV6-5, the J gene TRBJ1-1; D perhaps matches TRBD1 (6 bases). Germline lookup yields CDR1 MNHEY and CDR2 SVGAGI. Trimming took 5 bases from V and 4 from J, leaving 14 bases between them. The CDR3 totals 14 residues. CDR3 DNA sequence: TGTGCCAGCAGTAACCCACCCAGGGGCACTGAAGCTTTCTTT. Amino acid sequence: CASSNPPRGTEAFF.

This clonotype was observed at least ten times. The chain recombines TRBV29-1 with TRBJ1-5; maybe TRBD1 (5 bases). V was pared by 4 bases and J by 4 bases, with 17 bases between. Germline V CDR1 and CDR2: SQVTM, ANQGSEA. The CDR3 contains 15 residues. The CDR3 DNA sequence: TGCAGCGTTGCCGCAGGGTTTAGAGGAAATCAGCCCCAGCATTTT. It is translated as CSVAAGFRGNQPQHF.

This clonotype was seen ten or more times. The chain employs TRBV5-1 and TRBJ1-1; 7 bases agree with TRBD1. V was pared by 2 bases and J by 4 bases, with 2 bases of the junction left unmatched. Germline assignment: CDR1 SGHRS and CDR2 YFSETQ. This CDR3 spans 13 amino acids. CDR3 amino acids: CASSLPGGTEAFF. The CDR3 DNA is TGCGCCAGCAGCTTACCAGGGGGCACTGAAGCTTTCTTT.